This entry lists 2 T cell receptor beta chains sequenced from one sample in a study of T-cell memory formation after mild COVID-19. Via MiXCR, TCRdb re-called the 5' RACE reads, giving one row per CDR3 protein. The sample consists of approximately 190,000 distinct CDR3 sequences, around 19% of them appearing once. The sequenced material came from PBMCs or a T cell subset sorted from them (not recorded which). These receptor sequences come from an adult woman who had mild COVID-19 (a few samples of this study predate the infection). Cell type and time point are not known.

The chain combines TRBV18 with TRBJ2-7; D is unclear. Trimming stripped 6 bases from V and 3 bases from J, with 12 bases between. In germline, CDR1 is KGHSH, CDR2 LQKENI. This CDR3 is built from 13 residues. In nucleotides, the CDR3 is TGTGCCAGCTCTCCCCGTGGAGACTACGAGCAGTACTTC. Protein product: CASSPRGDYEQYF.

A few counts support this clonotype. V and J are TRBV29-1 and TRBJ1-4; D unclear. Germline-derived CDR1 and CDR2 are SQVTM and ANQGSEA. This CDR3 is 12 amino acids long. V lost 7 bases, J lost 1 base, and 7 bases lay in between. CDR3 DNA sequence: TGCAGCGCCTGGGGAACTAATGAAAAACTGTTTTTT. It is translated as CSAWGTNEKLFF.